This is a list of T cell receptor beta chains from one sample in a study of identical twins. TCRdb redid the calling of the 5' RACE reads with MiXCR, one entry per CDR3 protein. The repertoire holds fewer than 800,000 distinct CDR3 sequences, with about 7% as singletons. These data were also reused for a study on yellow fever vaccine responses in identical twins.

Sequencing was performed on PBMCs. These receptors all come from a woman aged 18 to 35 in good health. CDR3s include the opening cysteine and the closing phenylalanine or tryptophan. D genes are given only for firm matches. Size is omitted from some rows. Given values are once, few, many or a class for expanded clones.

D: TRBD1; size: many; J: TRBJ2-5; V: TRBV20-1; CDR3: CSARQGTQYF; DNA: TGCAGTGCAAGACAGGGGACCCAGTACTTC
D: .; size: .; J: TRBJ2-5; V: TRBV25-1; CDR3: CASIGAREAGTQYF; DNA: TGTGCCAGCATAGGCGCTAGGGAGGCTGGGACCCAGTACTTC
D: TRBD2; size: many; J: TRBJ2-7; V: TRBV10-3; CDR3: CAIRTSGDPYEQYF; DNA: TGTGCCATCAGAACTAGCGGGGACCCCTACGAGCAGTACTTC
D: .; size: many; J: TRBJ1-2; V: TRBV4-1; CDR3: CASSQKIRDTDGDGYTF; DNA: TGCGCCAGCAGCCAGAAGATTAGGGACACGGACGGTGATGGCTACACCTTC
D: TRBD1; size: few; J: TRBJ2-2; V: TRBV12-3/TRBV12-4; CDR3: CASSLVQGAGELFF; DNA: TGTGCCAGCAGTTTAGTACAGGGGGCCGGGGAGCTGTTTTTT
D: .; size: many; J: TRBJ2-2; V: TRBV29-1; CDR3: CSVLGRSGELFF; DNA: TGCAGCGTTTTAGGACGCTCCGGGGAGCTGTTTTTT
D: TRBD2; size: .; J: TRBJ2-3; V: TRBV20-1; CDR3: CSAAGGHIDTQYF; DNA: TGCAGTGCCGCGGGGGGGCACATCGATACGCAGTATTTT
D: TRBD1; size: .; J: TRBJ2-2; V: TRBV29-1; CDR3: CSVISSTGMSTGELFF; DNA: TGCAGCGTTATTTCATCGACAGGGATGAGCACCGGGGAGCTGTTTTTT
D: .; size: few; J: TRBJ2-2; V: TRBV12-3/TRBV12-4; CDR3: CASIEGSNTGELFF; DNA: TGTGCCAGCATTGAGGGGTCGAACACCGGGGAGCTGTTTTTT
D: .; size: many; J: TRBJ1-5; V: TRBV5-5; CDR3: CASSLIWDQPQHF; DNA: TGTGCCAGCAGTCTCATTTGGGATCAGCCCCAGCATTTT